Listed here are 22 T cell receptor beta chains from one sample, sequenced in a study of technical replicates of blood from several donors (dated 2017 in TCRdb). The library came from the immunoSEQ multiplex PCR assay. The immuneACCESS repertoire file appears here via TCRdb, limited to in-frame rearrangements. These files lack a portion of the clones; in checked studies, under half of the deficit traces to unresolved V genes, and the cause of the others is not known. Present in this sample are tens of thousands of clones, 90% to 95% of which were seen just once. The leading ten clones occupy under 0.4% of the sample. Input material: T cells isolated from PBMCs. These receptors originate from a human donor in good health. Some clones in this sample may be carry-over from other donors' samples.

The chain combines TRBV2 with TRBJ2-7, with a weak D call TRBD1 (6 bases). CDR1 is SNHLY, CDR2 FYNNEI, per germline. The V end was cut by 6 bases, the J end by 0 bases, with 12 bases between. The CDR3 contains 14 residues. CDR3 bases: TGTGCCAGCAGACCGGGACACCTCTCCTACGAGCAGTACTTC. Amino acid sequence: CASRPGHLSYEQYF.

The chain combines TRBV4-2 with TRBJ2-7; 7 nucleotides agree with TRBD1. The CDR3 runs to 13 residues. Germline V gene lookup returns CDR1 LGHNA and CDR2 YNFKEQ. The ends lost 5 bases at V and 6 bases at J; junction bases unmatched: 7. The CDR3 loop is CASSSRSGGEQYF. The CDR3 coding sequence is TGTGCCAGCAGCTCCCGCTCAGGGGGCGAGCAGTACTTC.

V usage is TRBV25-1 and J usage is TRBJ1-1; 9 bases fit TRBD1. The CDR3 runs 14 residues. From germline, CDR1 is MGHDK and CDR2 SYGVNS. Unmatched junction bases numbered 3, after V lost 5 bases and J lost 2 bases. The CDR3 is CASSRQGDNTEAFF. In nucleotides, the CDR3 is TGTGCCAGCAGTCGACAGGGGGATAACACTGAAGCTTTCTTT.

The chain is built from TRBV5-1 and TRBJ2-5; possibly TRBD1 for D (6 bases). CDR3 length equals 17 residues. Germline assignment: CDR1 SGHRS and CDR2 YFSETQ. The V end was cut by 0 bases, the J end by 4 bases, with 19 bases between. CDR3 nucleotide sequence: TGCGCCAGCAGCTTGGTATCAGGCCAGGGGCAGGGAGAGACCCAGTACTTC. As protein: CASSLVSGQGQGETQYF.

The V call is TRBV19, the J call TRBJ1-5, with 7 positions matching TRBD1. The V gene end was trimmed by 7 bases and the J gene end by 0 bases; junction bases not matched to a gene: 3. The CDR3 contains 14 residues. Per germline, CDR1 LNHDA and CDR2 SQIVND (reference sequence). The CDR3 reads CASNRGGSNQPQHF. The CDR3 DNA reads TGTGCCAGTAACAGGGGTGGTAGCAATCAGCCCCAGCATTTT.

V gene TRBV28 combines with J gene TRBJ2-5; maybe TRBD1 (5 bases). The CDR3 runs 14 residues. V was pared by 3 bases and J by 5 bases, with 13 bases between. Germline V gene lookup returns CDR1 MDHEN and CDR2 SYDVKM. The CDR3 sequence: CASSFPAGRETQYF. Here the CDR3 DNA reads TGTGCCAGCAGTTTTCCGGCAGGGCGGGAGACCCAGTACTTC.

This clone was counted only a few times. This chain joins TRBV2 and TRBJ1-2, with a weak D call TRBD1 (5 bases). The CDR3 is 15 residues long. V lost 4 bases and J lost 1, with 13 bases in between. CDR1 and CDR2 (germline): SNHLY, FYNNEI. The CDR3 protein is CASSGLTEGNYGYTF. The CDR3 nucleotides are TGTGCCAGCAGTGGACTGACAGAAGGTAACTATGGCTACACCTTC.

The chain uses TRBV5-5 and TRBJ1-4; D is perhaps TRBD1 (5 bases). V gave up 4 bases and J gave up 5 bases, with 15 bases separating them. Germline CDR1 and CDR2: SGHKS and YYEKEE (reference sequence). CDR3 length equals 15 residues. The CDR3 coding sequence is TGTGCCAGCAGCGACGCGGGGGGACCGAATGAAAAACTGTTTTTT. Amino acid sequence: CASSDAGGPNEKLFF.

The chain carries TRBV2 and TRBJ1-2; TRBD1 aligns across 7 bases. Germline loops: CDR1 SNHLY, CDR2 FYNNEI. This CDR3 contains 14 residues. DNA of the CDR3: TGTGCTAAGGGTCGTGACAGGGCACTATATGGCTACACCTTC. It specifies CAKGRDRALYGYTF. Full variable domain (remainder filled in from reference TRBV2 and TRBJ1-2): EPEVTQTPSHQVTQMGQEVILRCVPISNHLYFYWYRQILGQKVEFLVSFYNNEISEKSEIFDDQFSVERPDGSNFTLKIRSTKLEDSAMYFCAKGRDRALYGYTFGSGTRLTVV.

This clone has only one observation. The chain links TRBV18 to TRBJ2-2; perhaps TRBD1 as D (5 bases). The CDR3 loop spans 14 amino acids. Germline V lookup: CDR1 KGHSH, CDR2 LQKENI. Trimming removed 4 bases from V and 1 base from J, with 7 bases in between. The CDR3 reads CASSRGGNTGELFF. CDR3 in DNA: TGTGCCAGCTCACGGGGCGGGAACACCGGGGAGCTGTTTTTT.

V is TRBV28 and J is TRBJ1-5, with TRBD1 matching 7 bases. Per the germline V gene, CDR1 is MDHEN and CDR2 is SYDVKM. J gave up 4 bases and V 10 bases, and 19 bases lay outside the gene matches. The CDR3 length is 17 residues. CDR3 sequence reads: CAISPNLGGPPNQPQHF. The CDR3 DNA reads as TGTGCCATTAGCCCCAACTTAGGGGGCCCCCCGAATCAGCCCCAGCATTTT.

This clone was detected only a few times. The rearrangement uses TRBV7-6 and TRBJ2-7; D is perhaps TRBD1 (6 bases). Per the germline V gene, CDR1 is SGHVS and CDR2 is FNYEAQ. V gave up 5 bases and J gave up 5 bases, with 13 bases separating them. The CDR3 runs to 13 residues. This CDR3 reads CASSPRQEHEQYF. The CDR3 DNA reads TGTGCCAGCAGCCCGCGACAGGAGCACGAGCAGTACTTC.

The rearrangement links TRBV11-3 to TRBJ2-7, with 7 bases aligning to TRBD2. The germline V gene encodes CDR1 SGHNT and CDR2 YENEEA. The CDR3 is 15 amino acids. The J segment lost 2 bases and the V segment lost 3 bases, leaving 7 bases of the junction unmatched. The DNA for the CDR3 is TGTGCCAGCAGCTTTCTGCTAGCGGAGGCCTACGAGCAGTACTTC. Protein product: CASSFLLAEAYEQYF.

V is TRBV7-9 and J is TRBJ1-4, with TRBD1 identical over 9 bases. From germline, CDR1 is SEHNR and CDR2 FQNEAQ (reference sequence). V was clipped by 1 base and J by 6 bases; unmatched bases: 3. There are 15 residues in the CDR3. In nucleotides, the CDR3 is TGTGCCAGCAGCTTAGTGGGACAGGGCTATGAAAAACTGTTTTTT. It specifies CASSLVGQGYEKLFF. Looking up the rest from reference TRBV7-9 and TRBJ1-4 gives the full variable domain: DTGVSQNPRHKITKRGQNVTFRCDPISEHNRLYWYRQTLGQGPEFLTYFQNEAQLEKSRLLSDRFSAERPKGSFSTLEIQRTEQGDSAMYLCASSLVGQGYEKLFFGSGTQLSVL.

The rearrangement links TRBV15 to TRBJ2-5, with TRBD2 identical over 8 bases. The CDR3 loop spans 16 amino acids. V shed 5 bases and J 5 bases; nucleotides not matched to a gene: 13. Germline CDR1 is LNHNV and CDR2 is YYDKDF (reference sequence). The CDR3 reads CATSGGLAGPEETQYF. CDR3 nucleotide sequence: TGTGCCACCAGCGGGGGTTTAGCGGGGCCGGAGGAGACCCAGTACTTC.

This clone was counted between two and nine times. CDR3 DNA: TGTGCCAGCAGTTTCTTCGGCGCGGACACTGAAGCTTTCTTT. This codes for CASSFFGADTEAFF. The V call is TRBV28, the J call TRBJ1-1; D gene ambiguous. With 3 bases removed from V and 3 bases from J, the gap between germline ends came to 11 bases. From germline, CDR1 is MDHEN and CDR2 SYDVKM. CDR3 length equals 14 residues.

The rearrangement links TRBV29-1 to TRBJ2-7, with D tentatively TRBD1 (6 bases). V shed 5 bases and J shed 6 bases, with 20 bases lying between them. The germline V gene has CDR1 SQVTM and CDR2 ANQGSEA. The CDR3 is made up of 14 amino acids. CDR3 sequence: CSVLTGSQIGEQYF. The CDR3 nucleotides are TGCAGCGTTCTCACAGGGTCGCAAATTGGCGAGCAGTACTTC.

This chain uses TRBV10-3 with TRBJ2-7; TRBD1 matches at 10 bases. The germline gives CDR1 ENHRY, CDR2 SYGVKD. V lost 4 bases and J lost 7; bases outside the gene matches: 1. This CDR3 spans 12 amino acids. The CDR3: CAISADRGEQYF. DNA of the CDR3: TGTGCCATCAGTGCGGACAGGGGGGAGCAGTACTTC.

V usage is TRBV2 and J usage is TRBJ2-7, with 7 bases that match TRBD1. The CDR3 is 14 residues long. V was clipped by 2 bases and J by 2 bases; unmatched bases: 3. Germline values: CDR1 SNHLY, CDR2 FYNNEI. CDR3 region: CASSERTGTYEQYF. DNA of the CDR3: TGTGCCAGCAGTGAAAGGACAGGAACCTACGAGCAGTACTTC.

The chain is built from TRBV15 and TRBJ2-3; TRBD2 matches 7 bases. The CDR3 has 14 residues. Germline CDR1 and CDR2: LNHNV and YYDKDF (reference sequence). With V trimmed by 11 bases and J by 5 bases, 13 bases remained unmatched. CDR3 sequence reads: CAANRAGVKDTQYF. The CDR3 nucleotides are TGTGCCGCTAACCGGGCGGGGGTCAAAGATACGCAGTATTTT.

A remark on this clone: Germline is not matched at one junction end, which may reflect a read error. The chain recombines TRBV7-7 with TRBJ2-1; possible D gene TRBD1, 5 bases. The CDR3 runs to 16 residues. In germline, CDR1 is SSHAT, CDR2 FNYEAQ (reference sequence). CDR3 sequence reads: CASSLDGQGGHNEQFF. CDR3 nucleotides: TGTGCTAGCAGCTTAGACGGGCAGGGTGGTCACAATGAGCAGTTCTTC.

The V call is TRBV4-1, the J call TRBJ1-4; no firm D call. V lost 5 bases to trimming and J lost 4 bases, with 11 bases between them. Germline V gene data show CDR1 as MGHRA and CDR2 as YSYEKL. This CDR3 is 14 amino acids long. The CDR3 DNA follows: TGCGCCAGCAGCAGCCCAGGACTTAATGAAAAACTGTTTTTT. It yields the protein CASSSPGLNEKLFF.